This TCR beta chain emerged from a study of T cell repertoires in cytomegalovirus infection. This CDR3 comprises 17 residues. J lost 1 base, V lost 5 bases, and 7 bases had no gene match. Germline lookup yields CDR1 MDHEN and CDR2 SYDVKM. Comment on this clonotype: Its matching antigen is unknown.

MiXCR, run by TCRdb on the reads, gives a single entry per CDR3 protein. The data show some 680,000 distinct CDR3 sequences, 35% seen once. Study results and limitations: The ex vivo response was dominated by HLA-C-restricted CMV-specific TCR beta clonotypes.

This TCR derives from a human donor in good health (CMV status not recorded). Some clones in this sample may be carry-over from other donors' samples. This chain connects TRBV28 to TRBJ2-2, with 10 bases identical to TRBD2. Sample: PBMCs. The chain's CDR3 is CASSPPRTSGNTGELFF. CDR3 nucleotide sequence: TGTGCCAGCAGTCCACCCCGGACTAGCGGGAACACCGGGGAGCTGTTTTTT.